This T cell receptor beta chain came from a study of control samples from healthy donors and cancer patients. The germline V gene has CDR1 LGHDT and CDR2 YNNKEL (reference sequence). V was pared by 7 bases and J by 4 bases, with 7 bases between. This CDR3 contains 11 residues. Profiling relied on immunoSEQ multiplex PCR, and the TCRdb table lists in-frame clones only, not all of them. The repertoire consists of about 140,000 clones, with 80% to 90% occurring once and the leading ten covering around 1.6%. Sequencing was performed on blood. The clonotype comes from a man aged 18 to 30 in good health. This sequence joins TRBV3-1 (or the pseudogene TRBV3-2) and TRBJ1-2; no clear D gene. CDR3 sequence: CASMGGYGYTF. The DNA for the CDR3 is TGTGCCAGCATGGGTGGCTATGGCTACACCTTC.